The rows below give T cell receptor beta chains drawn from one sample of a study of cytomegalovirus exposure and HLA in healthy donors. This table comes from immunoSEQ multiplex PCR, and its TCRdb copy is limited to in-frame clones, with some not included. The top ten clones hold roughly 9.2% of a sample with roughly 100,000 clones, around four fifths of them seen once. The material sequenced was PBMCs. These receptors came from a woman between 40 and 55 years old in good health and CMV-seropositive. CDR3s include the opening cysteine and the closing phenylalanine or tryptophan. D genes are given only for firm matches. Where a row states a size, it is once, few, many or the class of an expanded clone; other rows omit it.

clone size	D gene	V gene	J gene	CDR3 DNA	CDR3 protein
.	.	TRBV19	TRBJ1-1	TGTGCCAGCAGTAAACCCCGGGGGAACACTGAAGCTTTCTTT	CASSKPRGNTEAFF
.	TRBD1	TRBV4-3	TRBJ2-5	TGCGCCAGCGGTTGGACAGGGGAAGGGGAGACCCAGTACTTC	CASGWTGEGETQYF
.	.	TRBV4-3	TRBJ1-6	TGCGCCAGCAGCCAAGACCCGGACAGCCTCTATAATTCACCCCTCCACTTT	CASSQDPDSLYNSPLHF
once	TRBD1	TRBV4-2	TRBJ2-3	TGTGCCAGCAGCCAAGATGGACAGGTTGGCACAGATACGCAGTATTTT	CASSQDGQVGTDTQYF
once	.	TRBV19	TRBJ1-4	TGTGCCAGTAGTATGGGGGGGCGTGGTGAAAAACTGTTTTTT	CASSMGGRGEKLFF
few	TRBD2	TRBV9	TRBJ2-1	TGTGCCAGCAGCACCCGTTCCCTAGCGGCTGGCAATGAGCAGTTCTTC	CASSTRSLAAGNEQFF
.	TRBD1	TRBV27	TRBJ1-2	TGTGCCAGCAGTTTGTCGGGACAGGGGTTCTATGGCTACACCTTC	CASSLSGQGFYGYTF
.	.	TRBV11-2	TRBJ1-5	TGTGCCAGCAGCTTAGTGAGGGGGAGCAATCAGCCCCAGCATTTT	CASSLVRGSNQPQHF
.	TRBD1	TRBV9	TRBJ1-3	TGTGCCAGCAGCCCCCGGACAGGGACTTCGAACCGCTCTGGAAACACCATATATTTT	CASSPRTGTSNRSGNTIYF
.	TRBD1	TRBV4-3	TRBJ1-6	TGCGCCAGCAGCCAAGACCCAGGGGGTGTCGGTTCACCCCTCCACTTT	CASSQDPGGVGSPLHF
.	TRBD1	TRBV27	TRBJ1-2	TGTGCCAGCACCCCATCGACAGGGGCAAGACACTATGGCTACACCTTC	CASTPSTGARHYGYTF
.	TRBD1	TRBV28	TRBJ2-7	TGTGCCAGCAGCCCACGGGGGCAGGGGGCTTACGAGCAGTACTTC	CASSPRGQGAYEQYF
.	TRBD1	TRBV6-1	TRBJ2-7	TGTGCCAGCAGGACAATCGGACAGGGGGCGGGGGAGCAGTACTTC	CASRTIGQGAGEQYF
.	TRBD1	TRBV10-3	TRBJ2-7	TGTGCCATCAGTGGCAACAAGGGACAGCGCTCCTACGAGCAGTACTTC	CAISGNKGQRSYEQYF
.	.	TRBV13	TRBJ1-5	TGTGCCAGCAGCTTAGCAGGGGCCCACCAGCCCCAGCATTTT	CASSLAGAHQPQHF
.	.	TRBV7-9	TRBJ2-3	TGTGCCAGCGCTCTAGGTACATGGTCAGATACGCAGTATTTT	CASALGTWSDTQYF
few	TRBD2	TRBV6-6	TRBJ2-7	TGTGCCAGCAGCCCGGGACTAAAGTCCTACGAGCAGTACTTC	CASSPGLKSYEQYF
once	TRBD1	TRBV7-9	TRBJ1-2	TGTGCCAGCAGCTTCAGGGGGGGCTACACCTTC	CASSFRGGYTF
.	.	TRBV29-1	TRBJ1-5	TGCAGCGTTACCGGACAGTACAATCAGCCCCAGCATTTT	CSVTGQYNQPQHF
.	.	TRBV4-3	TRBJ2-7	TGCGCCAGCAGCCAAGATTACGGAGGCTTATACGAGCAGTACTTC	CASSQDYGGLYEQYF
.	.	TRBV25-1	TRBJ1-2	TGTGCCAGCAGTACCACAGGGCCTAACTATGGCTACACCTTC	CASSTTGPNYGYTF
.	.	TRBV28	TRBJ1-1	TGTGCCAGCAGTTACTTCCCGGGACAGAACACTGAAGCTTTCTTT	CASSYFPGQNTEAFF
.	.	TRBV4-3	TRBJ1-6	TGCGCCAGCAGCCAAGATGGACAGTACTATAATTCACCCCTCCACTTT	CASSQDGQYYNSPLHF
.	TRBD2	TRBV18	TRBJ2-7	TGTGCCAGCTCACCCGGACTAGCGGGGACCTACGAGCAGTACTTC	CASSPGLAGTYEQYF
.	TRBD1	TRBV7-9	TRBJ1-1	TGTGCCAGCAGCTTCCTTTCAGGGGGGAAGGACACTGAAGCTTTCTTT	CASSFLSGGKDTEAFF
.	.	TRBV20-1	TRBJ1-5	TGCAGTGCTGGACTTAATCAGCCCCAGCATTTT	CSAGLNQPQHF
.	TRBD1	TRBV5-1	TRBJ2-3	TGCGCCAGCAGCGGGACAGGGAACACAGATACGCAGTATTTT	CASSGTGNTDTQYF
.	.	TRBV14	TRBJ2-1	TGTGCCAGCAGCCGACCGGGTCTCTACAATGAGCAGTTCTTC	CASSRPGLYNEQFF
.	TRBD2	TRBV7-3	TRBJ2-5	TGTGCCAGCAGCTTAGGAGCTAGCGGGACCCAGTACTTC	CASSLGASGTQYF
few	TRBD1	TRBV7-2	TRBJ1-6	TGTGCCAGCAGCCGAACAGGGGATAGGTCCTATAATTCACCCCTCCACTTT	CASSRTGDRSYNSPLHF
.	.	TRBV28	TRBJ1-3	TGTGCCAGCAGTTTTCAGGGGACCTCTGGAAACACCATATATTTT	CASSFQGTSGNTIYF
.	TRBD1	TRBV4-1	TRBJ2-2	TGCGCCAGCAGCCAACCAGGGGGTGGCGGGGAGCTGTTTTTT	CASSQPGGGGELFF
.	.	TRBV23-1	TRBJ2-1	TGCGCCAGCAGTCGAACCGGCCAAGGAGAAGAAGGTAGTGATGAGCAGTTCTTC	CASSRTGQGEEGSDEQFF